The present T cell receptor beta chain was sequenced within a study of OX40 agonist ivuxolimab in advanced cancers. Study-level information: Therapy given before enrollment (anti-PD-1, anti-PD-L1 or anti-CTLA-4) was allowed, and over 35% had some.

Study outcomes and limitations: Normalized expansion of T-cell clones was also low for some nonresponders. Researchers report that CD8+ T cells had, on average, more expanded clones than CD4+. Clonal expansion was among the lowest in partial responders at 0.1-3.0 mg/kg, especially CD8+.

In the case of this clone: Antigen: not known.

TCRdb keeps only in-frame clones here, not all; method: immunoSEQ multiplex PCR. Altogether 40,000 to 60,000 clones are present, around 90% being singletons, with the ten largest covering 47%. Here the sequenced sample was CD4+ or CD8+ T cells sorted from blood, taken in a trial of the OX40 agonist ivuxolimab. This receptor was obtained from an adult with an advanced solid tumor such as melanoma, head and neck, liver or kidney cancer.

The CDR3 sequence is CASTSGGLAYEQYF. The CDR3 nucleotides are TGTGCCAGTACCTCGGGGGGATTGGCTTACGAGCAGTACTTC. The chain combines TRBV19 with TRBJ2-7; 7 bases match TRBD2. The CDR3 length is 14 residues. Germline V gene sequence: CDR1 LNHDA, CDR2 SQIVND (reference sequence). The J segment lost 4 bases and the V segment lost 7 bases, leaving 10 bases of the junction unmatched.